Shown below are 18 T cell receptor beta chains from a single sample sequenced in a study of long-term antiretroviral therapy in people with HIV. At the survey level, the v3.0 immunoSEQ assay was run. Clones were sequenced by immunoSEQ multiplex PCR, and TCRdb holds only the in-frame ones, with some missing. The table has under 20,000 clones, about 89% seen once. This sample comprised unsorted PBMCs, obtained 0.5 years after starting antiretroviral therapy. Source of these receptors: a man aged 40-55 years with HIV.

The chain uses TRBV7-2 and TRBJ1-5; 8 bases match TRBD1. V trimming: 4 bases; J trimming: 9 bases; junction bases outside the gene matches: 8. The CDR3 runs 14 residues. Germline CDR1 is SGHTA and CDR2 is FQGNSA. The CDR3 DNA follows: TGTGCCAGCAGCTCGGGACAGGCGGAGGGGCCCCAGCATTTT. Translating gives CASSSGQAEGPQHF.

The J gene is TRBJ1-1, the V gene TRBV4-1, with a weak D call TRBD1 (5 bases). Trimming removed 4 bases from V and 7 bases from J, with 19 bases in between. Germline lookup yields CDR1 MGHRA and CDR2 YSYEKL. This CDR3 has 15 amino acids. The CDR3 protein is CASSPLERQGVEAFF. Here the CDR3 DNA reads TGCGCCAGCAGCCCCCTAGAAAGGCAGGGAGTTGAAGCTTTCTTT.

The chain joins TRBV30 to TRBJ1-2, with a tentative D call TRBD1 (5 bases). CDR1 is GTSNPN, CDR2 SVGIG, per germline (reference sequence). This CDR3 region has 13 residues. V was cut by 1 base and J by 6 bases, with 12 bases left in between. The CDR3 region is CAWSGGLGDGYTF. The CDR3 DNA sequence: TGTGCCTGGAGTGGGGGGTTGGGAGATGGCTACACCTTC. The complete variable domain, with remaining parts taken from reference TRBV30 and TRBJ1-2, reads SQTIHQWPATLVQPVGSPLSLECTVEGTSNPNLYWYRQAAGRGLQLLFYSVGIGQISSEVPQNLSASRPQDRQFILSSKKLLLSDSGFYLCAWSGGLGDGYTFGSGTRLTVV.

The CDR3 spells CASSPTGGVETQYF. The DNA of the CDR3 is TGTGCCAGCTCACCGACAGGGGGCGTTGAGACCCAGTACTTC. The chain couples TRBV18 to TRBJ2-5; 10 nucleotides agree with TRBD1. V was clipped by 3 bases and J by 5 bases; unmatched bases: 3. This CDR3 has 14 amino acids. CDR1 and CDR2 (germline): KGHSH, LQKENI.

The chain recombines TRBV25-1 with TRBJ2-2; D possibly corresponds to TRBD2 (5 bases). Trimming cost V 3 bases and J 7 bases, with 9 bases left between them. The CDR3 is made up of 13 amino acids. Per the germline V gene, CDR1 is MGHDK and CDR2 is SYGVNS. Here the CDR3 reads CASSESGYGELFF. CDR3 coding DNA: TGTGCCAGCAGTGAGTCGGGGTACGGGGAGCTGTTTTTT.

This clone was counted a single time. The rearrangement links TRBV5-6 to TRBJ2-7, with 8 bases that match TRBD2. V trimming: 6 bases; J trimming: 3 bases; junction bases outside the gene matches: 11. The CDR3 loop spans 15 amino acids. The germline V gene encodes CDR1 SGHDT and CDR2 YYEEEE. CDR3 protein: CASNPRGREVYEQYF. In DNA, the CDR3 is TGTGCCAGCAACCCCCGGGGGCGGGAGGTCTACGAGCAGTACTTC.

The V gene is TRBV29-1, the J gene TRBJ2-7, with 9 positions matching TRBD1. This CDR3 contains 13 residues. Germline V lookup: CDR1 SQVTM, CDR2 ANQGSEA. Trimming at V came to 6 bases and at J to 7 bases, leaving 10 bases not matched to a gene. CDR3 protein: CSVRRGQGGEQYF. The CDR3 DNA reads as TGCAGCGTCAGACGGGGACAGGGCGGGGAGCAGTACTTC.

This clone has a handful of counts. The chain carries TRBV11-2 and TRBJ1-1; 8 nucleotides agree with TRBD1. The CDR3 loop spans 15 amino acids. The V and J ends lost 4 bases and 1 base, in that order; junction bases with no gene match: 5. Germline loops: CDR1 SGHAT, CDR2 FQNNGV. The CDR3 nucleotides are TGTGCCAGCAGCTCGTCCGACAGGGGGAACACTGAAGCTTTCTTT. This sequence encodes CASSSSDRGNTEAFF.

V is TRBV7-2 and J is TRBJ1-5; 8 nucleotides match TRBD1. Per germline, CDR1 SGHTA and CDR2 FQGNSA. The CDR3 is 15 amino acids. Unmatched junction bases numbered 9, after V lost 4 bases and J lost 7 bases. This CDR3 reads CASSWGDRSEQPQHF. The CDR3 DNA reads as TGTGCCAGCAGCTGGGGGGACAGGTCAGAGCAGCCCCAGCATTTT.

The chain is built from TRBV4-3 and TRBJ2-1; 9 nucleotides line up with TRBD1. The junction had 10 bases not matched to a gene; V was cut back by 3 bases and J by 7 bases. CDR3 size: 16 residues. Germline V CDR1 and CDR2: LGHNA, YSLEER. CDR3 DNA: TGCGCCAGCAGCCAGGGTGCGTGGGACAGGGATAATGAGCAGTTCTTC. Amino acid sequence: CASSQGAWDRDNEQFF.

This clone appeared a few times. The CDR3 nucleotides are TGTGCCGTCGGACAGGGTGGCTATGGCTACACCTTC. Protein sequence: CAVGQGGYGYTF. The V call is TRBV28, the J call TRBJ1-2; 8 bases fit TRBD1. Germline V lookup: CDR1 MDHEN, CDR2 SYDVKM. CDR3 length: 12 amino acids. The ends lost 11 bases at V and 4 bases at J; junction bases unmatched: 6.

The gene calls are TRBV4-3 and TRBJ2-7; D is possibly TRBD1 (6 bases). Germline V CDR1 and CDR2: LGHNA, YSLEER. CDR3 length: 16 residues. V dropped 0 bases and J dropped 0 bases, with 12 bases sitting between them. The CDR3 protein is CASSQDYPDSSYEQYF. In DNA, the CDR3 is TGCGCCAGCAGCCAAGATTACCCGGACAGCTCCTACGAGCAGTACTTC.

The chain has TRBV6-1 and TRBJ1-2, with a weak D call TRBD1 (5 bases). The CDR3 spans 11 residues. The V end was cut by 9 bases, the J end by 7 bases, with 12 bases between. Germline V lookup: CDR1 MNHNS, CDR2 SASEGT. The CDR3 loop reads CASMNRLGYTF. CDR3 sequence (DNA): TGTGCCAGTATGAACAGGCTTGGCTACACCTTC.

The V gene is TRBV11-3, the J gene TRBJ2-7, with 12 bases fitting TRBD2. The V and J ends lost 5 bases and 7 bases, in that order; junction bases with no gene match: 9. The CDR3 sequence is 15 residues long. Germline lookup yields CDR1 SGHNT and CDR2 YENEEA. The CDR3 loop reads CASSTGLAGRGEQYF. CDR3 sequence (DNA): TGTGCCAGCAGCACAGGACTAGCGGGGCGAGGGGAGCAGTACTTC. Full variable domain (remainder filled in from reference TRBV11-3 and TRBJ2-7): EAGVVQSPRYKIIEKKQPVAFWCNPISGHNTLYWYLQNLGQGPELLIRYENEEAVDDSQLPKDRFSAERLKGVDSTLKIQPAELGDSAVYLCASSTGLAGRGEQYFGPGTRLTVT.

This clone was seen only once. Germline and junction disagree at one end, which may indicate a read error. The V gene is TRBV7-7, the J gene TRBJ1-1, with no clear D. CDR3 length: 15 amino acids. CDR1 and CDR2 (germline): SSHAT, FNYEAQ (reference sequence). CDR3 residues: CASSLVPSWGTEAFF. Here the CDR3 DNA reads TGTGCTAGCAGCTTAGTACCCAGTTGGGGCACTGAAGCTTTCTTT.

The rearrangement joins TRBV5-1 to TRBJ2-7, with D hard to call. Trimming cost V 4 bases and J 0 bases, with 8 bases left between them. The germline V gene encodes CDR1 SGHRS and CDR2 YFSETQ. The CDR3 runs to 13 residues. CDR3 nucleotide sequence: TGCGCCAGCAGCCCGGACGGCTCCTACGAGCAGTACTTC. This sequence encodes CASSPDGSYEQYF.

The CDR3 sequence is CAWSWTGRGETQYF. Written as DNA, the CDR3 is TGTGCCTGGAGTTGGACAGGGAGGGGGGAGACCCAGTACTTC. The gene calls are TRBV30 and TRBJ2-5, with a tentative D call TRBD1 (8 bases). Trimming stripped 2 bases from V and 5 bases from J, with 15 bases between. The CDR3 runs to 14 residues. CDR1 and CDR2 from the germline V gene are GTSNPN and SVGIG (reference sequence).

This clone was observed once. This chain links TRBV29-1 with TRBJ1-2, with D unresolved. From germline, CDR1 is SQVTM and CDR2 ANQGSEA. This CDR3 has 11 residues. Trimming left V 3 bases short and J 6 bases short, with 8 bases between. CDR3 region: CSVDLQDGYTF. Here the CDR3 DNA reads TGCAGCGTTGATCTCCAGGATGGCTACACCTTC.